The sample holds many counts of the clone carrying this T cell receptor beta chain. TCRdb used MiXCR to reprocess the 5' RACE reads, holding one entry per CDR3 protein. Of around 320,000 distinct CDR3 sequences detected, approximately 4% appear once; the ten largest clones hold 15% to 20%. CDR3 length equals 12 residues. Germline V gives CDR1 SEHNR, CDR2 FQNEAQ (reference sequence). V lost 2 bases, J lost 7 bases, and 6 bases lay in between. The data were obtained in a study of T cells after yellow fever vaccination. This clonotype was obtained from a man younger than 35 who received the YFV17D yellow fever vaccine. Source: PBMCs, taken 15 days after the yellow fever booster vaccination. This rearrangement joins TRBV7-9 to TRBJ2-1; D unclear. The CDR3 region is CASSLFSNEQFF. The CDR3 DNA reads TGTGCCAGCAGCTTATTCTCGAATGAGCAGTTCTTC. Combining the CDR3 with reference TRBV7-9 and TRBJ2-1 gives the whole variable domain DTGVSQNPRHKITKRGQNVTFRCDPISEHNRLYWYRQTLGQGPEFLTYFQNEAQLEKSRLLSDRFSAERPKGSFSTLEIQRTEQGDSAMYLCASSLFSNEQFFGPGTRLTVL.